A selection of T cell receptor beta chains follows, all from one sample in a study of beta chain features in type 1 diabetes. Clones were read by immunoSEQ multiplex PCR, and TCRdb kept only the in-frame ones, dropping some. The sample yields nearly 700,000 clones, 13% seen once. Sequences were obtained from naive CD4+ T cells from blood. The receptors stem from a man between 18 and 29 years old with type 1 diabetes. The CDR3 runs from the conserved cysteine through the conserved F or W. The order of the fields is clone size, V gene, D gene, J gene, CDR3 protein, CDR3 DNA. A D gene is named only where the DNA matches it firmly. Not all rows give a size; the values are once, few, many and, for expanded clones, a class.

abundance: -; v_gene: TRBV27; d_gene: TRBD1; j_gene: TRBJ2-5; CDR3aa: CASSLDRGETQYF; CDR3nt: TGTGCCAGCAGTTTGGACAGGGGAGAGACCCAGTACTTC
abundance: few; v_gene: TRBV2; d_gene: TRBD1; j_gene: TRBJ2-5; CDR3aa: CASTPGTAETQYF; CDR3nt: TGTGCCAGCACCCCCGGGACAGCGGAGACCCAGTACTTC
abundance: few; v_gene: TRBV28; d_gene: -; j_gene: TRBJ2-6; CDR3aa: CASRTLISGANVLTF; CDR3nt: TGTGCCAGCAGAACACTAATCTCTGGGGCCAACGTCCTGACTTTC
abundance: few; v_gene: TRBV21-1; d_gene: -; j_gene: TRBJ2-3; CDR3aa: CASSRLASRRNTQYF; CDR3nt: TGTGCCAGCAGCCGACTAGCGTCACGGAGGAATACGCAGTATTTT
abundance: -; v_gene: TRBV2; d_gene: TRBD1; j_gene: TRBJ1-4; CDR3aa: CASRPDRGATNEKLFF; CDR3nt: TGTGCCAGCAGACCGGACAGGGGGGCAACTAATGAAAAACTGTTTTTT
abundance: few; v_gene: TRBV6-1; d_gene: -; j_gene: TRBJ2-3; CDR3aa: CASRDPGRKADTQYF; CDR3nt: TGTGCCAGCAGAGATCCAGGGCGGAAGGCAGATACGCAGTATTTT
abundance: -; v_gene: TRBV30; d_gene: -; j_gene: TRBJ2-3; CDR3aa: CAWSNGGEDTQYF; CDR3nt: TGTGCCTGGAGTAACGGGGGCGAAGATACGCAGTATTTT
abundance: -; v_gene: TRBV2; d_gene: TRBD1; j_gene: TRBJ1-5; CDR3aa: CASSQLQGGGQPQHF; CDR3nt: TGTGCCAGCAGCCAACTACAGGGAGGGGGCCAGCCCCAGCATTTT
abundance: -; v_gene: TRBV4-2; d_gene: -; j_gene: TRBJ1-2; CDR3aa: CASSQDLPGRTQGGYTF; CDR3nt: TGTGCCAGCAGCCAAGACCTCCCGGGCCGGACGCAAGGTGGCTACACCTTC
abundance: -; v_gene: TRBV19; d_gene: TRBD1; j_gene: TRBJ2-1; CDR3aa: CASSIDPRDRGTGEQFF; CDR3nt: TGTGCCAGTAGTATAGACCCAAGGGACAGGGGTACCGGTGAGCAGTTCTTC
abundance: few; v_gene: TRBV29-1; d_gene: TRBD1; j_gene: TRBJ1-2; CDR3aa: CSVEGQGGYGYTF; CDR3nt: TGCAGCGTCGAGGGACAGGGAGGCTATGGCTACACCTTC
abundance: -; v_gene: TRBV29-1; d_gene: -; j_gene: TRBJ2-5; CDR3aa: CSVVAGFRETQYF; CDR3nt: TGCAGCGTTGTGGCAGGGTTTCGAGAGACCCAGTACTTC
abundance: few; v_gene: TRBV27; d_gene: TRBD1; j_gene: TRBJ2-7; CDR3aa: CASRILTRGKVYEQYF; CDR3nt: TGTGCCAGCCGAATACTCACCAGGGGGAAGGTCTACGAGCAGTACTTC
abundance: few; v_gene: TRBV28; d_gene: TRBD2; j_gene: TRBJ2-1; CDR3aa: CASSFTAGGRDEQFF; CDR3nt: TGTGCCAGCAGTTTTACTGCGGGGGGGCGTGATGAGCAGTTCTTC
abundance: -; v_gene: TRBV27; d_gene: -; j_gene: TRBJ2-2; CDR3aa: CASSYYGSGTGELFF; CDR3nt: TGTGCCAGCAGTTATTACGGATCTGGCACCGGGGAGCTGTTTTTT
abundance: -; v_gene: TRBV18; d_gene: -; j_gene: TRBJ2-5; CDR3aa: CASSPERGGSETQYF; CDR3nt: TGTGCCAGCTCACCCGAGAGGGGGGGCTCGGAGACCCAGTACTTC
abundance: few; v_gene: TRBV30; d_gene: -; j_gene: TRBJ2-2; CDR3aa: CAGGRGGELFF; CDR3nt: TGTGCCGGCGGACGGGGCGGGGAGCTGTTTTTT
abundance: -; v_gene: TRBV4-1; d_gene: -; j_gene: TRBJ1-4; CDR3aa: CASSRTPGQPNEKLFF; CDR3nt: TGCGCCAGCAGCCGGACGCCGGGACAACCGAATGAAAAACTGTTTTTT
abundance: -; v_gene: TRBV10-3; d_gene: -; j_gene: TRBJ1-2; CDR3aa: CAISESLGYGYTF; CDR3nt: TGTGCCATCAGTGAGAGTTTGGGCTATGGCTACACCTTC
abundance: few; v_gene: TRBV19; d_gene: -; j_gene: TRBJ2-7; CDR3aa: CASSRDVNYEQYF; CDR3nt: TGTGCCAGTAGCCGGGACGTCAACTACGAGCAGTACTTC
abundance: few; v_gene: TRBV25-1; d_gene: -; j_gene: TRBJ2-1; CDR3aa: CASSEVGTTLGHEQFF; CDR3nt: TGTGCCAGCAGTGAAGTCGGGACGACCCTGGGCCATGAGCAGTTCTTC
abundance: -; v_gene: TRBV9; d_gene: -; j_gene: TRBJ1-6; CDR3aa: CASSGGTANSPLHF; CDR3nt: TGTGCCAGCAGCGGTGGGACCGCAAATTCACCCCTCCACTTT
abundance: few; v_gene: TRBV5-1; d_gene: -; j_gene: TRBJ2-7; CDR3aa: CASTRDGSYEQYF; CDR3nt: TGCGCCAGTACCCGGGACGGCTCCTACGAGCAGTACTTC
abundance: few; v_gene: TRBV7-9; d_gene: TRBD1; j_gene: TRBJ2-7; CDR3aa: CASSHKGQGYEQYF; CDR3nt: TGTGCCAGCAGCCATAAGGGACAGGGCTACGAGCAGTACTTC
abundance: few; v_gene: TRBV7-9; d_gene: -; j_gene: TRBJ2-5; CDR3aa: CASSLPLLITQYF; CDR3nt: TGTGCCAGCAGCTTACCCCTTCTTATCACCCAGTACTTC
abundance: -; v_gene: TRBV7-2; d_gene: TRBD2; j_gene: TRBJ2-3; CDR3aa: CASSFSGGASDTQYF; CDR3nt: TGTGCCAGCAGCTTCAGCGGGGGGGCATCCGATACGCAGTATTTT
abundance: -; v_gene: TRBV4-1; d_gene: -; j_gene: TRBJ1-4; CDR3aa: CASSHPLEREKLFF; CDR3nt: TGCGCCAGCAGCCACCCCCTGGAGAGGGAAAAACTGTTTTTT
abundance: few; v_gene: TRBV9; d_gene: TRBD2; j_gene: TRBJ2-1; CDR3aa: CASSVGTSGGAGEQFF; CDR3nt: TGTGCCAGCAGCGTGGGTACTAGCGGGGGGGCAGGTGAGCAGTTCTTC
abundance: few; v_gene: TRBV30; d_gene: -; j_gene: TRBJ1-4; CDR3aa: CAWSPSGEKLFF; CDR3nt: TGTGCCTGGAGTCCCTCAGGAGAAAAACTGTTTTTT
abundance: -; v_gene: TRBV4-2; d_gene: -; j_gene: TRBJ2-3; CDR3aa: CASSQDWGRVGTDTQYF; CDR3nt: TGTGCCAGCAGCCAAGATTGGGGCCGGGTTGGCACAGATACGCAGTATTTT
abundance: few; v_gene: TRBV15; d_gene: TRBD2; j_gene: TRBJ2-1; CDR3aa: CATSRGLAGYNEQFF; CDR3nt: TGTGCCACCAGCAGGGGACTAGCGGGTTACAATGAGCAGTTCTTC
abundance: few; v_gene: TRBV30; d_gene: -; j_gene: TRBJ2-1; CDR3aa: CAWSVRNEQFF; CDR3nt: TGTGCCTGGAGTGTGAGAAATGAGCAGTTCTTC
abundance: few; v_gene: TRBV27; d_gene: -; j_gene: TRBJ1-1; CDR3aa: CASRRDGTNTEAFF; CDR3nt: TGTGCCAGCAGGCGGGACGGAACGAACACTGAAGCTTTCTTT
abundance: few; v_gene: TRBV29-1; d_gene: -; j_gene: TRBJ2-2; CDR3aa: CSVQGPNTGELFF; CDR3nt: TGCAGCGTCCAGGGGCCGAACACCGGGGAGCTGTTTTTT
abundance: few; v_gene: TRBV5-6; d_gene: -; j_gene: TRBJ2-3; CDR3aa: CASSWGEAASTDTQYF; CDR3nt: TGTGCCAGCAGTTGGGGAGAGGCAGCTAGCACAGATACGCAGTATTTT
abundance: -; v_gene: TRBV28; d_gene: -; j_gene: TRBJ1-1; CDR3aa: CASSLKLGQPTMNTEAFF; CDR3nt: TGTGCCAGCAGTTTAAAGTTAGGGCAGCCAACTATGAACACTGAAGCTTTCTTT
abundance: -; v_gene: TRBV27; d_gene: -; j_gene: TRBJ1-4; CDR3aa: CASRRGGFANEKLFF; CDR3nt: TGTGCCAGCAGGCGGGGTGGGTTCGCTAATGAAAAACTGTTTTTT
abundance: -; v_gene: TRBV7-2; d_gene: -; j_gene: TRBJ2-5; CDR3aa: CASSFGKDQWYQETQYF; CDR3nt: TGTGCCAGCAGCTTCGGCAAGGACCAATGGTACCAAGAGACCCAGTACTTC
abundance: few; v_gene: TRBV5-1; d_gene: -; j_gene: TRBJ1-1; CDR3aa: CASSLVEQGYTEAFF; CDR3nt: TGCGCCAGCAGCTTGGTGGAACAGGGCTACACTGAAGCTTTCTTT
abundance: -; v_gene: TRBV4-1; d_gene: TRBD1; j_gene: TRBJ2-5; CDR3aa: CASSPGTGSWEETQYF; CDR3nt: TGCGCCAGCAGCCCAGGGACAGGGAGTTGGGAAGAGACCCAGTACTTC
abundance: few; v_gene: TRBV4-1; d_gene: TRBD1; j_gene: TRBJ1-5; CDR3aa: CASSQDIRDRGSSNQPQHF; CDR3nt: TGCGCCAGCAGCCAAGATATCCGGGACAGGGGATCGAGCAATCAGCCCCAGCATTTT
abundance: -; v_gene: TRBV4-1; d_gene: -; j_gene: TRBJ1-1; CDR3aa: CASSQEGMNTEAFF; CDR3nt: TGCGCCAGCAGCCAAGAGGGAATGAACACTGAAGCTTTCTTT
abundance: -; v_gene: TRBV5-7; d_gene: -; j_gene: TRBJ2-1; CDR3aa: CASTPVDLSSSYNEQFF; CDR3nt: TGTGCCAGCACCCCAGTCGACTTGTCTAGCTCCTACAATGAGCAGTTCTTC
abundance: -; v_gene: TRBV6-1; d_gene: TRBD1; j_gene: TRBJ2-1; CDR3aa: CASSPTGANEQFF; CDR3nt: TGTGCCAGCAGTCCCACAGGGGCCAATGAGCAGTTCTTC
abundance: -; v_gene: TRBV6-5; d_gene: TRBD1; j_gene: TRBJ2-3; CDR3aa: CASSPGQTFTDTQYF; CDR3nt: TGTGCCAGCAGCCCGGGACAGACCTTCACAGATACGCAGTATTTT